This passage covers 3 T cell receptor beta chains from one sample sequenced in a study of cytomegalovirus exposure and HLA in healthy donors. PCR involved 60 Vbeta and 13 Jbeta primers. Here immunoSEQ multiplex PCR was the method, and the copy in TCRdb shows in-frame clones only, minus some. The sample has a few hundred thousand clones, roughly 75% seen once. Material: PBMCs. All receptors derive from a woman in her twenties or thirties in good health and CMV-seronegative.

The gene calls are TRBV5-6 and TRBJ1-2, with D possibly being TRBD1 (6 bases). The CDR3 is made up of 14 amino acids. Trimming took off 2 bases at V and 2 bases at J, with 10 bases between the two ends. From germline, CDR1 is SGHDT and CDR2 YYEEEE. CDR3 bases: TGTGCCAGCAGCTTTAAAGGGGGAAACTATGGCTACACCTTC. This translates into CASSFKGGNYGYTF.

The sample holds a few counts of this clone. The CDR3: CASSLVPGANTEAFF. For the CDR3, the DNA is TGTGCCAGCAGCTTGGTACCAGGGGCTAACACTGAAGCTTTCTTT. J is TRBJ1-1 and V is TRBV5-5; a weak D match, TRBD1 (6 bases). V lost 0 bases to trimming and J lost 2 bases, with 11 bases between them. There are 15 residues in the CDR3. CDR1 and CDR2 (germline): SGHKS, YYEKEE (reference sequence). Filled out from reference TRBV5-5 and TRBJ1-1, the complete variable domain reads DAGVTQSPTHLIKTRGQQVTLRCSPISGHKSVSWYQQVLGQGPQFIFQYYEKEERGRGNFPDRFSARQFPNYSSELNVNALLLGDSALYLCASSLVPGANTEAFFGQGTRLTVV.

The chain has TRBV11-2 and TRBJ2-1; D gene uncertain. CDR1 is SGHAT and CDR2 is FQNNGV in the germline V gene. Trimming left V 3 bases short and J 14 bases short, with 11 bases between. CDR3 length: 11 amino acids. The CDR3 coding sequence is TGTGCCAGCAGCTTTTACGGGTCAAAGTTCTTC. This translates into CASSFYGSKFF.